The 24 T cell receptor beta chains reported below all come from one sample, sequenced in a study of shared clonotypes between healthy human individuals. TCRdb's table, derived via immunoSEQ multiplex PCR, lists solely in-frame clones and lacks some. The table records about 680,000 clones, less than 80% of them present only once. The sample taken for sequencing was memory CD4+ T cells sorted from blood. Subset in this sample: CD45RA-negative fraction. The source of these receptors is a woman aged 30 to 39 in good health.

This clone has just one count. The rearrangement joins TRBV19 to TRBJ2-7; 7 bases are shared with TRBD1. Germline CDR1 and CDR2: LNHDA and SQIVND (reference sequence). The CDR3 spans 15 residues. J lost 2 bases, V lost 6 bases, and 10 bases had no gene match. The CDR3 reads CASRERTGEPYEQYF. The DNA for the CDR3 is TGTGCCAGTAGGGAACGTACAGGGGAACCCTACGAGCAGTACTTC.

This clone has a count of ten or more. The chain uses TRBV5-1 and TRBJ2-7, with 8 bases lining up with TRBD2. Germline loops: CDR1 SGHRS, CDR2 YFSETQ. Trimming cost V 4 bases and J 4 bases; bases outside gene matches: 10. The CDR3 contains 15 residues. The CDR3: CASSPQGSGSYEQYF. CDR3 sequence (DNA): TGCGCCAGCAGCCCCCAGGGGAGCGGGAGTTACGAGCAGTACTTC.

The chain recombines TRBV7-9 with TRBJ1-5; the D gene is possibly TRBD1 (5 bases). This CDR3 region has 12 residues. Trimming removed 8 bases from V and 9 bases from J, with 14 bases in between. The germline gives CDR1 SEHNR, CDR2 FQNEAQ (reference sequence). CDR3 DNA: TGTGCCAGCCGGGGCAGGGCGCCGCCCCAGCATTTT. Translated: CASRGRAPPQHF.

The V gene is TRBV28, the J gene TRBJ2-7; maybe TRBD2 (5 bases). CDR3 size: 12 residues. V was pared by 5 bases and J by 5 bases, with 10 bases between. The germline gives CDR1 MDHEN, CDR2 SYDVKM. CDR3 protein: CASSTWTDEQYF. CDR3 coding DNA: TGTGCCAGCAGTACTTGGACTGACGAGCAGTACTTC.

The genes are TRBV4-1 and TRBJ2-2; no firm D call. V lost 4 bases to trimming and J lost 3 bases, with 9 bases between them. Germline assignment: CDR1 MGHRA and CDR2 YSYEKL. The CDR3 covers 14 residues. In nucleotides, the CDR3 is TGCGCCAGCAGCCGGGCCAAATACACCGGGGAGCTGTTTTTT. Encoded protein: CASSRAKYTGELFF.

On this clone itself: This may arise from a read error, as a much more abundant clone is one base away. The chain couples TRBV2 to TRBJ1-1, with D hard to call. CDR1 is SNHLY and CDR2 is FYNNEI in the germline V gene. The CDR3 totals 12 residues. Trimming removed 7 bases at V and 0 bases at J, with 6 bases between. The CDR3 DNA sequence: TGTGCCAGCATTCCAATGAACACTGAAGCTTTCTTT. Encoded protein: CASIPMNTEAFF.

V usage is TRBV6-5 and J usage is TRBJ2-1; 9 bases fit TRBD2. V dropped 2 bases and J dropped 7; count of bases not matched to a gene: 6. The CDR3 has 15 amino acids. Germline V gives CDR1 MNHEY, CDR2 SVGAGI. The CDR3 sequence: CASSYLAGYRNEQFF. CDR3 coding DNA: TGTGCCAGCAGTTACCTAGCGGGATATCGAAATGAGCAGTTCTTC.

The sample holds one count of this clone. The V gene is TRBV7-2, the J gene TRBJ2-7; possible D gene TRBD1, 7 bases. The CDR3 loop spans 14 amino acids. V was cut by 6 bases and J by 4 bases, with 16 bases left in between. Per germline, CDR1 SGHTA and CDR2 FQGNSA. In DNA, the CDR3 is TGTGCCAGCAGAACGGGCAGGGGGGCGTACGAGCAGTACTTC. It encodes CASRTGRGAYEQYF.

The chain links TRBV15 to TRBJ2-4; tentatively, D is TRBD2 (6 bases). Trimming pared 1 base from V and 5 bases from J, leaving 12 bases between. Germline V gene lookup returns CDR1 LNHNV and CDR2 YYDKDF (reference sequence). The CDR3 consists of 15 residues. CDR3 in DNA: TGTGCCACCAGCAGAGGCGGGGCGAGTCAAAACATTCAGTACTTC. Residues: CATSRGGASQNIQYF.

The chain is built from TRBV28 and TRBJ2-1; 11 bases line up with TRBD2. The CDR3 extends over 15 amino acids. Germline CDR1 reads MDHEN; CDR2 reads SYDVKM. J lost 5 bases, V lost 5 bases, and 5 bases had no gene match. As DNA, the CDR3 is TGTGCCAGCAGTCTGCTAGCGGGAGGACACAATGAGCAGTTCTTC. Amino acids: CASSLLAGGHNEQFF.

V gene TRBV5-5 combines with J gene TRBJ1-2; D is uncertain. This CDR3 has 14 residues. V was cut by 3 bases and J by 2 bases, with 11 bases left in between. Germline values: CDR1 SGHKS, CDR2 YYEKEE (reference sequence). CDR3 sequence reads: CASSSLTTNYGYTF. CDR3 in DNA: TGTGCCAGCAGCTCCTTGACAACGAACTATGGCTACACCTTC.

On this clone itself: An end of the junction does not agree with germline; a read error may underlie this. This chain uses TRBV4-2 with TRBJ2-1; no clear D gene. CDR1 and CDR2 from the germline V gene are LGHNA and YNFKEQ. The CDR3 sequence is 14 residues long. CDR3 in DNA: TGTGCCAGCAACCAACCCCAAGAACTGAATGAGCAGTTCTTC. Its translation is CASNQPQELNEQFF.

The chain employs TRBV4-1 and TRBJ1-1, with D unresolved. The germline V gene encodes CDR1 MGHRA and CDR2 YSYEKL. Trimming pared 1 base from V and 0 bases from J, leaving 12 bases between. CDR3 size: 16 residues. This chain's CDR3 is CASSQVLSTLNTEAFF. CDR3 coding DNA: TGCGCCAGCAGCCAAGTCCTAAGTACCCTGAACACTGAAGCTTTCTTT.

The V gene is TRBV2, the J gene TRBJ2-5; D remains ambiguous. The CDR3 has 12 residues. Trimming removed 8 bases at V and 4 bases at J, with 11 bases between. CDR1 and CDR2 (germline): SNHLY, FYNNEI. CDR3 protein: CASQENSETQYF. The CDR3 DNA sequence: TGTGCCAGCCAAGAGAATTCAGAGACCCAGTACTTC.

Concerning this clone: With only one base between it and a far larger clone, this is likely a read error. The chain uses TRBV19 and TRBJ2-5; D gene uncertain. V gave up 4 bases and J gave up 0 bases, with 3 bases separating them. The CDR3 runs 12 residues. Per germline, CDR1 LNHDA and CDR2 SQIVND (reference sequence). Here the CDR3 DNA reads TGTGCCAGTAGTACGTACCAAGAGACCCAGTACTTC. This gives the protein CASSTYQETQYF.

This sequence joins TRBV2 and TRBJ2-7; D perhaps matches TRBD1 (6 bases). The V gene's germline CDR1 is SNHLY and CDR2 FYNNEI. The V and J ends lost 4 bases and 4 bases respectively, with 23 bases between them. There are 17 residues in the CDR3. The CDR3 coding sequence is TGTGCCAGCAGTGGAAGATTAGGCAGGGGATCGGGTTACGAGCAGTACTTC. It yields the protein CASSGRLGRGSGYEQYF.

This clone occurred once. This CDR3 is CASSLSTGAYEQYF. The CDR3 DNA follows: TGTGCCAGCAGCTTGAGCACAGGGGCCTACGAGCAGTACTTC. The rearrangement joins TRBV5-6 to TRBJ2-7, with 7 positions matching TRBD1. V dropped 1 base and J dropped 2; count of bases not matched to a gene: 3. The CDR3 is made up of 14 amino acids. The germline gives CDR1 SGHDT, CDR2 YYEEEE.

A few counts support this clone. Other DNA sequences in this specimen translate into the identical CDR3. This sequence joins TRBV19 and TRBJ2-7; TRBD2 is a possible D gene (6 bases). Germline CDR1 LNHDA, CDR2 SQIVND (reference sequence). Deletions cut 3 bases from V and 3 bases from J, with 12 bases between. The CDR3 extends over 14 amino acids. The CDR3 sequence: CASSIPGAGYEQYF. The CDR3 DNA is TGTGCCAGTAGTATCCCCGGAGCGGGCTACGAGCAGTACTTC.

This clone has a single count. This chain connects TRBV5-1 to TRBJ2-7, with 7 positions matching TRBD1. J lost 2 bases, V lost 1 base, and 3 bases had no gene match. The CDR3 is 14 amino acids. Germline V gene data show CDR1 as SGHRS and CDR2 as YFSETQ. CDR3 sequence reads: CASSLRDRAYEQYF. CDR3 in DNA: TGCGCCAGCAGCTTGAGAGACAGGGCCTACGAGCAGTACTTC.

The table lists this clone with a few counts. V is TRBV18 and J is TRBJ1-2, with 11 bases identical to TRBD1. This CDR3 is built from 15 residues. The V and J ends lost 3 bases and 7 bases, in that order; junction bases with no gene match: 7. Germline V lookup: CDR1 KGHSH, CDR2 LQKENI. The CDR3 DNA reads TGTGCCAGCTCACCCGGGACAGGGGGAGAGTCTGGCTACACCTTC. It encodes CASSPGTGGESGYTF.

J is TRBJ2-3 and V is TRBV19, with TRBD2 as a possible D gene (6 bases). Germline values: CDR1 LNHDA, CDR2 SQIVND (reference sequence). The CDR3 is 15 residues long. Trimming stripped 8 bases from V and 2 bases from J, with 17 bases between. CDR3 region: CASRVKGLSTDTQYF. The CDR3 coding sequence is TGTGCCAGTCGAGTAAAGGGACTTTCCACAGATACGCAGTATTTT.

The V and J genes are TRBV6-1 and TRBJ1-1, with no clear D. The germline V gene has CDR1 MNHNS and CDR2 SASEGT. The V end lost 2 bases, the J end lost 1 base, and 11 bases lay between the germline ends. There are 15 residues in the CDR3. The CDR3 loop reads CASSERARGNTEAFF. CDR3 bases: TGTGCCAGCAGTGAAAGGGCAAGAGGGAACACTGAAGCTTTCTTT.

The chain recombines TRBV6-6 with TRBJ2-3; 8 positions agree with TRBD2. The J segment lost 2 bases and the V segment lost 6 bases, leaving 4 bases of the junction unmatched. The CDR3 length is 14 residues. Germline loops: CDR1 MNHNY, CDR2 SVGAGI (reference sequence). The CDR3 spells CASRVAGFTDTQYF. The CDR3 DNA sequence: TGTGCCAGCAGAGTAGCGGGATTCACAGATACGCAGTATTTT.

This clone was detected only once. The chain uses TRBV7-2 and TRBJ2-7, with TRBD2 as a possible D gene (5 bases). The CDR3 consists of 13 residues. The germline V gene has CDR1 SGHTA and CDR2 FQGNSA. V lost 5 bases to trimming and J lost 4 bases, with 12 bases between them. CDR3 residues: CASSEARGYEQYF. In DNA form, the CDR3 reads TGTGCCAGCAGCGAAGCTCGGGGTTACGAGCAGTACTTC.